This T cell receptor beta chain was found in a study of blood T cell repertoires in COVID-19. As processed by the authors: Estimation of nucleated cell counts was performed using reference gene primer amplification. Sequenced by immunoSEQ multiplex PCR; TCRdb stores in-frame clones only, minus some. V, J and clone size are taken as reported in that table, and D and trimming were inferred from the DNA itself. The sample yields more than 150,000 clones, about 82% seen once. This clone has a single count. V shed 6 bases and J shed 4 bases, with 13 bases lying between them. CDR1 is SGHKS, CDR2 YYEKEE, per germline (reference sequence). CDR3 length equals 14 residues.

The material sequenced was peripheral blood. J is TRBJ2-2 and V is TRBV5-5; D might be TRBD2 (6 bases). The TCR originated in a woman aged 25 to 39 with acute or convalescent COVID-19. In DNA, the CDR3 is TGTGCCAGCACCGGGGGAGTCGTCACCGGGGAGCTGTTTTTT. Protein: CASTGGVVTGELFF.